This TCR beta chain was captured by sequencing in a study of technical replicates of blood from a handful of donors. Generated by immunoSEQ multiplex PCR, the TCRdb table keeps only in-frame clones and is missing some. The sample has about 73,000 clones, about 92% seen once. Germline loops: CDR1 SNHLY, CDR2 FYNNEI. The CDR3 has 15 amino acids. V was pared by 5 bases and J by 0 bases, with 14 bases between. The rearrangement joins TRBV2 to TRBJ2-7; D perhaps matches TRBD2 (7 bases). This receptor was obtained from a human donor in good health. The sequenced sample consisted of T cells isolated from PBMCs. The CDR3 region is CASSTGGLYSYEQYF. The CDR3 DNA reads as TGTGCCAGCAGTACCGGGGGGCTCTACTCCTACGAGCAGTACTTC. Complete variable domain (other parts from reference TRBV2 and TRBJ2-7): EPEVTQTPSHQVTQMGQEVILRCVPISNHLYFYWYRQILGQKVEFLVSFYNNEISEKSEIFDDQFSVERPDGSNFTLKIRSTKLEDSAMYFCASSTGGLYSYEQYFGPGTRLTVT.